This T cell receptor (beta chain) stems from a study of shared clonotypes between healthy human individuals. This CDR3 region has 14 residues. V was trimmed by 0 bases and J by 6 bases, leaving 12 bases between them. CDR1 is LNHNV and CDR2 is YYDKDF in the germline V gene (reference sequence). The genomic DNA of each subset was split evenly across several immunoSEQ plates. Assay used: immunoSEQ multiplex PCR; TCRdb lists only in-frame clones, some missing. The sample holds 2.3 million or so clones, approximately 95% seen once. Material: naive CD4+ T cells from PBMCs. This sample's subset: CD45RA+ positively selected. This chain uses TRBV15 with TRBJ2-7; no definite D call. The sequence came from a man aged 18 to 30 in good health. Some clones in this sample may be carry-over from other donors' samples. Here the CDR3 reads CATSRDQETSEQYF. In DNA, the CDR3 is TGTGCCACCAGCAGAGATCAGGAAACCTCCGAGCAGTACTTC.